This TCR beta chain was captured by sequencing in a study of T cell repertoires in cytomegalovirus infection. Across the whole study: Recently identified HLA-C-restricted and well-studied HLA-B-restricted CMV epitopes were used.

TCRdb independently ran MiXCR on the reads; one entry per CDR3 protein. The repertoire includes about 830,000 distinct CDR3 sequences, approximately 32% of them detected once, and around 12% sits in the top ten. This clonotype was seen only a few times. Its cognate antigen is unknown. The CDR3 is 16 residues long. Germline CDR1 reads SEHNR; CDR2 reads FQNEAQ (reference sequence). The V gene end was trimmed by 5 bases and the J gene end by 12 bases; junction bases not matched to a gene: 17. This sample comprised cultured CD8+ T cells from PBMCs, obtained from culture after CMV antigen stimulation. This sequence joins TRBV7-9 and TRBJ1-4, with 8 positions matching TRBD1. This clonotype originated in a human donor in good health (CMV status not recorded). Some clones in this sample may be carry-over from other donors' samples. In DNA form, the CDR3 reads TGTGCCAGCAGCCCCCCCAACAGGGGGACGGGTAGTCAACTGTTTTTT. It yields the protein CASSPPNRGTGSQLFF.